A selection of T cell receptor beta chains follows, all from one sample in a study of T cells after yellow fever vaccination. One entry per CDR3 protein, called by TCRdb with MiXCR from the 5' RACE reads. The sample has 20,000 to 25,000 distinct CDR3 sequences, around 5.2% seen once; the top ten hold around 19%. The sample here was PBMCs, either bulk or a sorted T-cell subset (CD4+, CD8+, memory, or dextramer-sorted; not recorded which), taken 45 days after the first yellow fever vaccination. The receptors stem from a man aged 18 to 30 who received the YFV17D yellow fever vaccine. Each CDR3 is given with its conserved first and last residue. The order of the fields is J gene, D gene, clone size, V gene, CDR3 DNA, CDR3 protein. A D gene is named only where the DNA matches it firmly. The size entry is marked missing in some rows and otherwise reads once, few, many or a size class.

J: TRBJ2-3; D: .; size: many; V: TRBV12-3/TRBV12-4; DNA: TGTGCCAGCAGTTTAGCGGGGGGTCCCACAGATACGCAGTATTTT; CDR3: CASSLAGGPTDTQYF
J: TRBJ1-1; D: .; size: many; V: TRBV30; DNA: TGTGCCGCCTTCATGAACACTGAAGCTTTCTTT; CDR3: CAAFMNTEAFF
J: TRBJ2-2; D: TRBD2; size: many; V: TRBV5-4; DNA: TGTGCCAGCAGCTTGCGCCGGCTAGCGGGGAACACCGGGGAGCTGTTTTTT; CDR3: CASSLRRLAGNTGELFF
J: TRBJ2-2; D: .; size: .; V: TRBV2; DNA: TGTGCCAGCTTGTACGTGAACACCGGGGAGCTGTTTTTT; CDR3: CASLYVNTGELFF
J: TRBJ1-2; D: .; size: many; V: TRBV12-3/TRBV12-4; DNA: TGTGCCAGCCGAAATCGGGGGCACAACTATGGCTACACCTTC; CDR3: CASRNRGHNYGYTF
J: TRBJ1-4; D: .; size: many; V: TRBV21-1; DNA: TGTGCCAGCAAAGGGGCAACTAATGAAAAACTGTTTTTT; CDR3: CASKGATNEKLFF
J: TRBJ1-4; D: .; size: many; V: TRBV5-5; DNA: TGTGCCAGCAGCTTGTTTTCCGGGGCAACTAATGAAAAACTGTTTTTT; CDR3: CASSLFSGATNEKLFF
J: TRBJ2-5; D: TRBD1; size: many; V: TRBV7-9; DNA: TGTGCCAGCAGTCAATTCGGGACAGGGGGACGGGAGACCCAGTACTTC; CDR3: CASSQFGTGGRETQYF
J: TRBJ2-3; D: TRBD2; size: many; V: TRBV7-2; DNA: TGTGCCAGCAACGAGCCCTTGGCCGGGGGGGCGGGTACGCAGTATTTT; CDR3: CASNEPLAGGAGTQYF
J: TRBJ1-3; D: TRBD1; size: many; V: TRBV5-1; DNA: TGCGCCAGCAGCGCGGGACAGGCCTCTGGAAACACCATATATTTT; CDR3: CASSAGQASGNTIYF
J: TRBJ2-3; D: .; size: medium-sized; V: TRBV7-8; DNA: TGTGCCAGCAGCTTTTCTAGTGCTAGCACAGATACGCAGTATTTT; CDR3: CASSFSSASTDTQYF
J: TRBJ1-4; D: TRBD1; size: many; V: TRBV10-3; DNA: TGTGCCATCAGTGAGGAGACAGGGCGCTACGAAAAACTGTTTTTT; CDR3: CAISEETGRYEKLFF
J: TRBJ2-7; D: .; size: many; V: TRBV12-3/TRBV12-4; DNA: TGTGCCAGCAGTTTGGGGCAACTAGGCTACGAGCAGTACTTC; CDR3: CASSLGQLGYEQYF
J: TRBJ2-5; D: .; size: many; V: TRBV4-1; DNA: TGCGCCAGCAGCCAAGGGGCGGGAGAGACCCAGTACTTC; CDR3: CASSQGAGETQYF
J: TRBJ2-3; D: .; size: many; V: TRBV18; DNA: TGTGCCAGCTCACCATTTTCGGAGAGCACAGATACGCAGTATTTT; CDR3: CASSPFSESTDTQYF
J: TRBJ2-7; D: .; size: many; V: TRBV7-9; DNA: TGTGCCAGCAGCCGAGGGTCGTCTCTGTACGAGCAGTACTTC; CDR3: CASSRGSSLYEQYF
J: TRBJ1-4; D: .; size: many; V: TRBV4-2; DNA: TGTGCCAGCAGCCAAGATTGGGCGGGGGCTGAGGAAAAACTGTTTTTT; CDR3: CASSQDWAGAEEKLFF
J: TRBJ1-5; D: .; size: many; V: TRBV12-3/TRBV12-4; DNA: TGTGCCAGCAGTTTTAACGGATATCAGCCCCAGCATTTT; CDR3: CASSFNGYQPQHF
J: TRBJ2-1; D: .; size: many; V: TRBV6-2/TRBV6-3; DNA: TGTGCCAGCGGGGGGAGCTCCTACAATGAGCAGTTCTTC; CDR3: CASGGSSYNEQFF
J: TRBJ2-3; D: .; size: many; V: TRBV21-1; DNA: TGTGCCAGCAGCAGGTGGTCCTGCGGAGGCTTTAAAGATACGCAGTATTTT; CDR3: CASSRWSCGGFKDTQYF
J: TRBJ1-4; D: TRBD1; size: many; V: TRBV5-5; DNA: TGTGCCAGCAGCGGACAGGGAGTTAATGAAAAACTGTTTTTT; CDR3: CASSGQGVNEKLFF
J: TRBJ1-1; D: .; size: many; V: TRBV6-5; DNA: TGTGCCAGCAGTTACTCAGGGGGCACTGAAGCTTTCTTT; CDR3: CASSYSGGTEAFF
J: TRBJ2-3; D: TRBD2; size: many; V: TRBV20-1; DNA: TGCAGTGCTAGTATCGGCGGGGCGGGAGCGGCAGATACGCAGTATTTT; CDR3: CSASIGGAGAADTQYF
J: TRBJ1-2; D: TRBD1; size: many; V: TRBV12-3/TRBV12-4; DNA: TGTGCCAGCAGTCGACAGGGGGCTGGCTATGGCTACACCTTC; CDR3: CASSRQGAGYGYTF
J: TRBJ2-1; D: TRBD2; size: many; V: TRBV6-5; DNA: TGTGCCAGCAGCCCACCCAACCGACTAGCGGGGGGGGAGCAGTTCTTC; CDR3: CASSPPNRLAGGEQFF
J: TRBJ1-5; D: .; size: many; V: TRBV12-3/TRBV12-4; DNA: TGTGCCAGCAGTTTTGCGGCATCAGCGGCCCAGCATTTT; CDR3: CASSFAASAAQHF